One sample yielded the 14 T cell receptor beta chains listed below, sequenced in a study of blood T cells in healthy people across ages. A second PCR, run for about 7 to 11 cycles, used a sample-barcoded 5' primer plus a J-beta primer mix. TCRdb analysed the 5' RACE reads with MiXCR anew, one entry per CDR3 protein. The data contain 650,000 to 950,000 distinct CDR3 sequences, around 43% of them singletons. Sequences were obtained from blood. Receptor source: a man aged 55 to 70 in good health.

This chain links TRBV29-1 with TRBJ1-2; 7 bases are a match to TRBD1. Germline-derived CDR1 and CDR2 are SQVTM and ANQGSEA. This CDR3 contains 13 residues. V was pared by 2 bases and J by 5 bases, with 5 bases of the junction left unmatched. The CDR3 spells CSVETGVGYGYTF. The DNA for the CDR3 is TGCAGCGTTGAAACAGGGGTGGGGTATGGCTACACCTTC.

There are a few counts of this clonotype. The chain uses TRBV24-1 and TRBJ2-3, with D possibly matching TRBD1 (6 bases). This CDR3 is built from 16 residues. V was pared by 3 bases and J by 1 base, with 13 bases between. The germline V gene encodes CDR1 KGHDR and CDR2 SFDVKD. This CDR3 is CATSDRTSGGTDTQYF. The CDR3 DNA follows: TGTGCCACCAGTGATAGGACCTCAGGGGGCACAGATACGCAGTATTTT.

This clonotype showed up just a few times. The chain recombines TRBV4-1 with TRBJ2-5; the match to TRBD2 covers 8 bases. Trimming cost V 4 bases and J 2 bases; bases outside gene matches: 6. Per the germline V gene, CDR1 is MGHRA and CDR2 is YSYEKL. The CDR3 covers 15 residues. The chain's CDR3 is CASSRGTRWQETQYF. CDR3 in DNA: TGCGCCAGCAGCCGCGGGACTAGATGGCAAGAGACCCAGTACTTC.

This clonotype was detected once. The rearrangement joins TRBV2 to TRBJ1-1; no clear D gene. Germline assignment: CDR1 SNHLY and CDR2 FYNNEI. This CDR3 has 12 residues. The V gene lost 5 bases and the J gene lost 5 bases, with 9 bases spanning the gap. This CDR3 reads CASSSPVTEAFF. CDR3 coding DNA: TGTGCCAGCAGTTCACCGGTGACTGAAGCTTTCTTT.

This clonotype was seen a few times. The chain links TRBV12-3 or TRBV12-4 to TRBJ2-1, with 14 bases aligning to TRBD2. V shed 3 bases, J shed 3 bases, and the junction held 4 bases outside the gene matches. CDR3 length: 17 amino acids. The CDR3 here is CASSLTSGGAIYNEQFF. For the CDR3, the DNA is TGTGCCAGCAGTTTGACTAGCGGGGGGGCGATCTACAATGAGCAGTTCTTC.

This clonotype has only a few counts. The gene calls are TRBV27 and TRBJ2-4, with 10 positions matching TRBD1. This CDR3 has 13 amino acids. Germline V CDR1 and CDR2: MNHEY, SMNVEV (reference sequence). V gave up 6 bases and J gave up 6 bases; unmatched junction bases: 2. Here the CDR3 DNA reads TGTGCCAGCAGCGGGGACAGGGGAAACATTCAGTACTTC. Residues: CASSGDRGNIQYF.

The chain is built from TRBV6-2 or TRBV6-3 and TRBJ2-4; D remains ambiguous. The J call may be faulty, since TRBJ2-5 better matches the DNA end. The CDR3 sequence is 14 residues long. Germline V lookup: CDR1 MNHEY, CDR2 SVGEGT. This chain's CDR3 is CASYSALLLETQYF. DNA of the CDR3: TGTGCCAGCTACAGCGCTCTGCTATTGGAGACCCAGTACTTC.

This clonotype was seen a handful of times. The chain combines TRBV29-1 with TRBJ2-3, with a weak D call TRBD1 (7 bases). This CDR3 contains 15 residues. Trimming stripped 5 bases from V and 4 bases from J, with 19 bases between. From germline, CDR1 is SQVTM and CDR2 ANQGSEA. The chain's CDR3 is CSVPSGGGASDTQYF. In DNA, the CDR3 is TGCAGCGTTCCCAGTGGAGGGGGCGCATCAGATACGCAGTATTTT.

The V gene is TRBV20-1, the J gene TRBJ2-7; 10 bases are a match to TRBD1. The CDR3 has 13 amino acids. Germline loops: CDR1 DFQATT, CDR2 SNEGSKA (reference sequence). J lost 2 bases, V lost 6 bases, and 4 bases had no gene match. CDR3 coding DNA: TGCAGTGCCACGGACAGGGGGGCCTACGAGCAGTACTTC. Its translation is CSATDRGAYEQYF.

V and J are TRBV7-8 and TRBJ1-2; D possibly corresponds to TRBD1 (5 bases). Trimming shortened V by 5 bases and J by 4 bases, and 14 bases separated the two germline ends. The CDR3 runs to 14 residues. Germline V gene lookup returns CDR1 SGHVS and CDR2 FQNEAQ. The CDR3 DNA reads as TGTGCCAGCAGCACCCACAGGAGTGGCTATGGCTACACCTTC. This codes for CASSTHRSGYGYTF.

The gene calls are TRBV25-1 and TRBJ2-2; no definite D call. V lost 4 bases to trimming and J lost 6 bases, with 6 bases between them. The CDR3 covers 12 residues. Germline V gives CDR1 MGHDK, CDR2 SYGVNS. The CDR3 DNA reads TGTGCCAGCAGTGCCGCGGCCGGGGAGCTGTTTTTT. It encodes CASSAAAGELFF.

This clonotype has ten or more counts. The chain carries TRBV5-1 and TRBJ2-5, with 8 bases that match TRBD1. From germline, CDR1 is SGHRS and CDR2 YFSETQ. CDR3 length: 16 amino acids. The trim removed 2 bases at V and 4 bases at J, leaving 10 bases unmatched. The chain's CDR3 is CASSLQSGQGAETQYF. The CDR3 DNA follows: TGCGCCAGCAGCTTACAGAGTGGACAGGGAGCAGAGACCCAGTACTTC.

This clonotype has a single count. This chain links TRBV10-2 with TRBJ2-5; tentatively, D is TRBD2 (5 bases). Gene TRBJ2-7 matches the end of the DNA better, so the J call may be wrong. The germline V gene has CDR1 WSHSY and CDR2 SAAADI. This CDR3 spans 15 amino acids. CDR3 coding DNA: TGCGCCAGCAGCATAGGAGGCTTGGTGGTCCACGAGCAGTACTTC. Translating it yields CASSIGGLVVHEQYF.

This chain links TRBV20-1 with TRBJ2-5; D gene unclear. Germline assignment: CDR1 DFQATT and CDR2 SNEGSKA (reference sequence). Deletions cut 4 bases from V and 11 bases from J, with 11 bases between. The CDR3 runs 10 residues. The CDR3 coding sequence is TGCAGTGCTATTAAAAATGAGCAGTACTTC. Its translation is CSAIKNEQYF.